The 27 T cell receptor beta chains reported below all come from one sample, sequenced in a study of blood T cell repertoires in COVID-19. The method was immunoSEQ multiplex PCR; TCRdb's version includes in-frame clones alone and lacks a portion of them. The repertoire consists of tens of thousands of clones, with 80% to 90% occurring once and the leading ten covering 8% to 10%. Source material: peripheral blood. The receptor source for this set is a human donor in a cohort sampled during active COVID-19.

The genes are TRBV19 and TRBJ1-6; possible D gene TRBD1, 6 bases. This CDR3 has 13 amino acids. Germline values: CDR1 LNHDA, CDR2 SQIVND (reference sequence). V was clipped by 9 bases and J by 7 bases, with 13 bases between them. CDR3 amino acids: CASNTGKNSPLHF. Written as DNA, the CDR3 is TGTGCCAGCAATACAGGGAAAAATTCACCCCTCCACTTT.

The V and J genes are TRBV7-2 and TRBJ1-6; 7 nucleotides agree with TRBD1. The CDR3 covers 14 residues. Trimming removed 5 bases from V and 10 bases from J; junction bases left unmatched: 8. The germline gives CDR1 SGHTA, CDR2 FQGNSA. This CDR3 is CASSQTGPGSPLHF. CDR3 sequence (DNA): TGTGCCAGCAGCCAGACAGGGCCGGGATCACCCCTCCACTTT.

The rearrangement uses TRBV3-1 (or the pseudogene TRBV3-2) and TRBJ2-4; 9 positions match TRBD1. Trimming removed 0 bases from V and 1 base from J; junction bases left unmatched: 16. The CDR3 contains 21 residues. Per the germline V gene, CDR1 is LGHDT and CDR2 is YNNKEL (reference sequence). In nucleotides, the CDR3 is TGTGCCAGCAGCCAAGATCTTTCGGGGACAGGGACTACGAGGGCCAAAAACATTCAGTACTTC. It translates to CASSQDLSGTGTTRAKNIQYF.

The chain couples TRBV29-1 to TRBJ1-4; D gene uncertain. CDR3 length: 11 amino acids. Per germline, CDR1 SQVTM and CDR2 ANQGSEA. The V end lost 6 bases, the J end lost 5 bases, and 7 bases lay between the germline ends. This chain's CDR3 is CSVRHNEKLFF. DNA for the CDR3: TGCAGCGTACGACACAATGAAAAACTGTTTTTT.

The rearrangement links TRBV11-3 to TRBJ2-2; 7 positions match TRBD1. Looked up from germline, CDR1 is SGHNT and CDR2 is YENEEA. Losses at the gene ends were 5 bases for V and 4 bases for J; bases not matched to a gene: 4. The CDR3 sequence is 14 residues long. CDR3 residues: CASSPGTATGELFF. CDR3 nucleotide sequence: TGTGCCAGCAGCCCCGGGACAGCCACCGGGGAGCTGTTTTTT.

The rearrangement joins TRBV4-1 to TRBJ2-2; a possible D gene is TRBD1 (6 bases). Germline V lookup: CDR1 MGHRA, CDR2 YSYEKL. The length of the CDR3 is 14 residues. V gave up 4 bases and J gave up 4 bases, with 10 bases separating them. CDR3 protein: CASSPFRGTGELFF. CDR3 DNA: TGCGCCAGCAGCCCGTTCAGGGGCACCGGGGAGCTGTTTTTT.

The rearrangement links TRBV29-1 to TRBJ2-7; 7 bases are shared with TRBD2. The CDR3 totals 13 residues. The V and J ends lost 7 bases and 4 bases, in that order; junction bases with no gene match: 10. Germline V gene sequence: CDR1 SQVTM, CDR2 ANQGSEA. CDR3 DNA sequence: TGCAGCGCGACTAGCCAAAAGGGGTACGAGCAGTACTTC. As protein: CSATSQKGYEQYF.

This sequence joins TRBV11-2 and TRBJ2-3, with 8 bases lining up with TRBD2. CDR1 is SGHAT and CDR2 is FQNNGV in the germline V gene. V shed 4 bases and J 2 bases; nucleotides not matched to a gene: 5. The CDR3 consists of 15 residues. CDR3 DNA sequence: TGTGCCAGCAGCTCGGGCGGGAGGAACACAGATACGCAGTATTTT. Translated, it gives CASSSGGRNTDTQYF.

The chain links TRBV18 to TRBJ1-2; a possible D gene is TRBD1 (6 bases). Trimming shortened V by 0 bases and J by 8 bases, and 16 bases separated the two germline ends. Germline V CDR1 and CDR2: KGHSH, LQKENI. The CDR3 runs 15 residues. The CDR3 DNA sequence: TGTGCCAGCTCACCACCCGGGACAAAAGTACTGGGCTACACCTTC. Amino acids: CASSPPGTKVLGYTF.

The V gene is TRBV5-4, the J gene TRBJ2-1; perhaps TRBD2 as D (6 bases). The CDR3 totals 17 residues. V dropped 2 bases and J dropped 0 bases, with 15 bases sitting between them. The V gene's germline CDR1 is SGHNT and CDR2 YYREEE (reference sequence). The CDR3 spells CASSFSIAASSYNEQFF. CDR3 DNA sequence: TGTGCCAGCAGCTTCTCTATAGCGGCTAGCTCCTACAATGAGCAGTTCTTC.

The chain uses TRBV15 and TRBJ1-1; tentatively, D is TRBD1 (5 bases). The germline V gene has CDR1 LNHNV and CDR2 YYDKDF (reference sequence). The CDR3 has 13 amino acids. The V gene lost 5 bases and the J gene lost 4 bases, with 11 bases spanning the gap. Here the CDR3 reads CATSRQGSTEAFF. The CDR3 DNA sequence: TGTGCCACCAGCCGTCAGGGTTCCACTGAAGCTTTCTTT.

The gene calls are TRBV18 and TRBJ2-7; TRBD2 matches 7 bases. V trimming: 1 base; J trimming: 1 base; junction bases outside the gene matches: 1. This CDR3 has 14 amino acids. CDR1 and CDR2 (germline): KGHSH, LQKENI. CDR3 DNA: TGTGCCAGCTCACCACGGGGGGGATCCTACGAGCAGTACTTC. Translated: CASSPRGGSYEQYF. Together with reference TRBV18 and TRBJ2-7, the CDR3 gives the full variable domain: NAGVMQNPRHLVRRRGQEARLRCSPMKGHSHVYWYRQLPEEGLKFMVYLQKENIIDESGMPKERFSAEFPKEGPSILRIQQVVRGDSAAYFCASSPRGGSYEQYFGPGTRLTVT.

The V and J genes are TRBV27 and TRBJ2-1; D uncertain. The CDR3 spans 14 residues. Trimming took 5 bases from V and 1 from J, leaving 9 bases between them. The germline CDR1 and CDR2 sequences are MNHEY and SMNVEV (reference sequence). The CDR3 protein is CASSGDTSYNEQFF. Written as DNA, the CDR3 is TGTGCCAGCAGTGGTGACACTTCCTACAATGAGCAGTTCTTC.

This clone was observed a single time. The chain employs TRBV25-1 and TRBJ2-2; 13 nucleotides agree with TRBD2. V lost 2 bases to trimming and J lost 4 bases; unmatched junction nucleotides: 4. This CDR3 has 17 residues. Germline lookup yields CDR1 MGHDK and CDR2 SYGVNS. CDR3 amino acids: CASSETSGRAFTGELFF. The CDR3 DNA is TGTGCCAGCAGTGAAACTAGCGGGAGGGCCTTCACCGGGGAGCTGTTTTTT.

This clone was seen only once. The V and J genes are TRBV6-5 and TRBJ1-2, with a weak D call TRBD1 (6 bases). V lost 6 bases and J lost 2, with 13 bases in between. The CDR3 runs to 14 residues. Germline CDR1 MNHEY, CDR2 SVGAGI. CDR3: CASSKGERNYGYTF. CDR3 DNA sequence: TGTGCCAGCAGCAAGGGGGAGAGGAACTATGGCTACACCTTC.

This sequence joins TRBV3-1 (or the pseudogene TRBV3-2) and TRBJ1-1; 9 bases line up with TRBD1. This CDR3 has 13 residues. Per the germline V gene, CDR1 is LGHDT and CDR2 is YNNKEL (reference sequence). The V and J ends lost 8 bases and 4 bases, in that order; junction bases with no gene match: 5. The CDR3 is CASSVTGGTEAFF. The CDR3 DNA sequence: TGTGCCAGCTCAGTGACAGGGGGCACTGAAGCTTTCTTT.

The V call is TRBV4-2, the J call TRBJ1-1; 7 bases map to TRBD1. Germline CDR1 and CDR2: LGHNA and YNFKEQ. V lost 4 bases and J lost 2; bases outside the gene matches: 4. The CDR3 has 14 amino acids. CDR3 in DNA: TGTGCCAGCAGCCTAGGACAGGTTAACACTGAAGCTTTCTTT. Amino acids: CASSLGQVNTEAFF.

In this sample, this clone turned up a few times. This rearrangement joins TRBV6-5 to TRBJ2-1; 9 bases map to TRBD2. The V segment lost 6 bases and the J segment 7 bases; nucleotides outside the gene matches: 10. CDR1 MNHEY and CDR2 SVGAGI come from the germline V gene. This CDR3 has 15 residues. CDR3 in amino acids: CASSLGAGGGNEQFF. The DNA for the CDR3 is TGTGCCAGCAGCCTTGGGGCGGGAGGGGGGAATGAGCAGTTCTTC.

The chain combines TRBV5-4 with TRBJ1-4, with D tentatively TRBD1 (6 bases). The germline gives CDR1 SGHNT, CDR2 YYREEE (reference sequence). V shed 3 bases and J shed 4 bases, with 16 bases lying between them. The CDR3 consists of 16 residues. The CDR3 sequence is CASSWGGPLHNEKLFF. Written as DNA, the CDR3 is TGTGCCAGCAGCTGGGGGGGGCCCCTGCATAATGAAAAACTGTTTTTT.

The V gene is TRBV6-2 or TRBV6-3, the J gene TRBJ2-7; D remains unclear. Looked up from germline, CDR1 is MNHEY and CDR2 is SVGEGT. With 5 bases removed from V and 6 bases from J, the gap between germline ends came to 8 bases. The CDR3 loop spans 11 amino acids. The CDR3 DNA reads as TGTGCCAGCAGTAACCGGGTCGAGCAGTACTTC. Translated, it gives CASSNRVEQYF.

J is TRBJ2-7 and V is TRBV28; D not resolved. This CDR3 comprises 14 residues. CDR1 MDHEN and CDR2 SYDVKM come from the germline V gene. V gave up 2 bases and J gave up 2 bases, with 10 bases separating them. In DNA form, the CDR3 reads TGTGCCAGCAGTTTAACTGGCGGAACCTACGAGCAGTACTTC. This gives the protein CASSLTGGTYEQYF.

This sequence joins TRBV7-2 and TRBJ2-3; 8 positions match TRBD1. The V and J ends lost 5 bases and 1 base, in that order; junction bases with no gene match: 2. Germline CDR1 and CDR2: SGHTA and FQGNSA. CDR3 length: 14 amino acids. The CDR3 region has the DNA TGTGCCAGCAGCCCGACAGGGGGCACAGATACGCAGTATTTT. Its translation is CASSPTGGTDTQYF.

The genes are TRBV7-3 and TRBJ1-1; D is unclear. V lost 2 bases and J lost 4, with 17 bases in between. The CDR3 is 16 amino acids. CDR1 and CDR2 (germline): SGHTA, FQGTGA. The CDR3 reads CASSLFRVQPGTEAFF. The CDR3 DNA reads TGTGCCAGCAGCTTATTCCGGGTCCAACCCGGCACTGAAGCTTTCTTT. The full variable domain, with the rest looked up from reference TRBV7-3 and TRBJ1-1, is GAGVSQTPSNKVTEKGKYVELRCDPISGHTALYWYRQSLGQGPEFLIYFQGTGAADDSGLPNDRFFAVRPEGSVSTLKIQRTERGDSAVYLCASSLFRVQPGTEAFFGQGTRLTVV.

The genes are TRBV19 and TRBJ1-2; D remains unclear. CDR3 length: 14 residues. CDR1 LNHDA and CDR2 SQIVND come from the germline V gene (reference sequence). Trimming removed 5 bases from V and 4 bases from J, with 14 bases in between. CDR3 in amino acids: CASSPPGDIYGYTF. CDR3 nucleotide sequence: TGTGCCAGTAGTCCTCCCGGTGACATCTATGGCTACACCTTC.

The V gene is TRBV7-2, the J gene TRBJ1-4; D perhaps matches TRBD1 (6 bases). The length of the CDR3 is 16 residues. The V and J ends lost 3 bases and 4 bases respectively, with 15 bases between them. In germline, CDR1 is SGHTA, CDR2 FQGNSA. The CDR3 DNA sequence: TGTGCCAGCAGCTTGCGTACAGGGACGGGTAATGAAAAACTGTTTTTT. It translates to CASSLRTGTGNEKLFF.

The V call is TRBV28, the J call TRBJ1-4, with 8 bases aligning to TRBD1. This CDR3 spans 14 amino acids. Trimming at V came to 5 bases and at J to 10 bases, leaving 9 bases not matched to a gene. CDR1 is MDHEN and CDR2 is SYDVKM in the germline V gene. The DNA for the CDR3 is TGTGCCAGCAGTCCCGCTGGGACAGGCGCAAAACTGTTTTTT. It is translated as CASSPAGTGAKLFF.

The chain joins TRBV5-4 to TRBJ2-3; perhaps TRBD1 as D (6 bases). This CDR3 has 17 residues. The ends were cut back, 0 bases at V and 0 bases at J, with 14 bases in the middle. Germline values: CDR1 SGHNT, CDR2 YYREEE (reference sequence). The CDR3 nucleotides read TGTGCCAGCAGCTTGGTTGGTAGGCAGGGGAGCACAGATACGCAGTATTTT. As protein: CASSLVGRQGSTDTQYF. The full variable domain, with the rest looked up from reference TRBV5-4 and TRBJ2-3, is ETGVTQSPTHLIKTRGQQVTLRCSSQSGHNTVSWYQQALGQGPQFIFQYYREEENGRGNFPPRFSGLQFPNYSSELNVNALELDDSALYLCASSLVGRQGSTDTQYFGPGTRLTVL.